A single sample is the source of the 11 T cell receptor beta chains below, sequenced in a study of cytomegalovirus exposure and HLA in healthy donors. The assay was immunoSEQ multiplex PCR, and TCRdb's table has in-frame clones only and misses some. The data contain approximately 200,000 clones, roughly 88% of them seen just once; the ten biggest clones take up roughly 3%. The sequencing sample was made of PBMCs. These receptors all come from a woman between 18 and 30 years old in good health and CMV-seronegative.

This clone showed up just once. The chain joins TRBV11-2 to TRBJ1-1; D is uncertain. There are 12 residues in the CDR3. CDR1 and CDR2 (germline): SGHAT, FQNNGV. Trimming shortened V by 5 bases and J by 7 bases, and 11 bases separated the two germline ends. The CDR3 protein is CASSPGRGEAFF. The CDR3, as DNA: TGTGCCAGCAGCCCTGGACGGGGTGAAGCTTTCTTT.

The chain links TRBV4-1 to TRBJ1-1; TRBD1 is a possible D gene (5 bases). CDR1 and CDR2 (germline): MGHRA, YSYEKL. This CDR3 has 13 residues. The germline V and J ends were trimmed by 3 bases and 6 bases, with 11 bases remaining between them. This CDR3 reads CASSHSWGAEAFF. As DNA, the CDR3 is TGCGCCAGCAGCCATTCATGGGGGGCTGAAGCTTTCTTT.

V usage is TRBV7-2 and J usage is TRBJ2-7; TRBD1 might be the D (6 bases). With 8 bases removed from V and 2 bases from J, the gap between germline ends came to 19 bases. Looked up from germline, CDR1 is SGHTA and CDR2 is FQGNSA. The CDR3 sequence is 15 residues long. CDR3 loop: CASAMGARPTYEQYF. The CDR3 nucleotides are TGTGCCAGCGCAATGGGGGCGCGTCCTACCTACGAGCAGTACTTC.

This sequence joins TRBV6-5 and TRBJ2-7; weak D call: TRBD2 (6 bases). This CDR3 has 15 amino acids. Trimming removed 6 bases from V and 7 bases from J, with 22 bases in between. In germline, CDR1 is MNHEY, CDR2 SVGAGI. In DNA form, the CDR3 reads TGTGCCAGCAGCTCACGACAAGCCTATAGCGGAGAGCAGTACTTC. As protein: CASSSRQAYSGEQYF.

The chain recombines TRBV10-2 with TRBJ1-1, with TRBD1 matching 7 bases. Trimming took 4 bases from V and 5 from J; bases not matched to a gene: 10. The germline V gene has CDR1 WSHSY and CDR2 SAAADI. The CDR3 totals 15 residues. CDR3 region: CASSGVEQGITEAFF. In DNA, the CDR3 is TGCGCCAGCAGTGGAGTAGAACAGGGGATTACTGAAGCTTTCTTT.

This rearrangement joins TRBV2 to TRBJ1-2; D is undetermined. V was trimmed by 9 bases and J by 3 bases, leaving 8 bases between them. Per germline, CDR1 SNHLY and CDR2 FYNNEI. CDR3 size: 11 residues. The CDR3 is CARSRYYGYTF. The CDR3 DNA is TGTGCCAGAAGCAGGTACTATGGCTACACCTTC.

The genes are TRBV29-1 and TRBJ2-3, with 7 positions matching TRBD2. The germline gives CDR1 SQVTM, CDR2 ANQGSEA. The ends lost 4 bases at V and 4 bases at J; junction bases unmatched: 8. The CDR3 is 14 residues long. Here the CDR3 DNA reads TGCAGCGTTGCTAGCGGCAACCGGGCAGATACGCAGTATTTT. Its protein is CSVASGNRADTQYF.

V gene TRBV9 combines with J gene TRBJ2-5; 14 nucleotides match TRBD2. The J segment lost 2 bases and the V segment lost 3 bases, leaving 3 bases of the junction unmatched. There are 16 residues in the CDR3. Germline V gives CDR1 SGDLS, CDR2 YYNGEE. CDR3 residues: CASSAGTSGRQETQYF. Here the CDR3 DNA reads TGTGCCAGCAGCGCGGGGACTAGCGGGAGACAAGAGACCCAGTACTTC.

The chain combines TRBV6-5 with TRBJ1-1, with 7 bases matching TRBD1. With 3 bases clipped from V and 1 base from J, the junction kept 2 bases outside the gene matches. The CDR3 spans 14 residues. CDR1 is MNHEY and CDR2 is SVGAGI in the germline V gene. Here the CDR3 DNA reads TGTGCCAGCAGTTATGGGACAGCGAACACTGAAGCTTTCTTT. Protein product: CASSYGTANTEAFF.

The rearrangement uses TRBV5-1 and TRBJ1-5; the D gene is possibly TRBD1 (6 bases). Germline V gene data show CDR1 as SGHRS and CDR2 as YFSETQ. The V gene lost 0 bases and the J gene lost 6 bases, with 13 bases spanning the gap. The CDR3 is 15 amino acids. The CDR3 DNA reads as TGCGCCAGCAGCTTGGAAGGGACACCTGGTCAGCCCCAGCATTTT. Translating it yields CASSLEGTPGQPQHF.

This sequence joins TRBV7-2 and TRBJ2-5, with a weak D call TRBD2 (6 bases). CDR3 length equals 14 residues. Germline-derived CDR1 and CDR2 are SGHTA and FQGNSA. Trimming pared 6 bases from V and 5 bases from J, leaving 16 bases between. The CDR3 bases are TGTGCCAGCAGACGAATGGGGGGTGGGGAGACCCAGTACTTC. Protein sequence: CASRRMGGGETQYF.